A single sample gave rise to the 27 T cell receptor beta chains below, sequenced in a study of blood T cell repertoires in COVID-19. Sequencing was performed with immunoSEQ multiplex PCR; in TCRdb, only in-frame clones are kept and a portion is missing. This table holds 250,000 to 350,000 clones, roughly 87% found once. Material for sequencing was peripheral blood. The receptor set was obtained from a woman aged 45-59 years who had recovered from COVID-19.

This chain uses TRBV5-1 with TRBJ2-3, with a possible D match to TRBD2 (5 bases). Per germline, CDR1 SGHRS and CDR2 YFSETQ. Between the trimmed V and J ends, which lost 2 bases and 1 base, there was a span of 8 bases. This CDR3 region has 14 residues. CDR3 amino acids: CASSFGMGTDTQYF. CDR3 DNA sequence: TGCGCCAGCAGCTTCGGGATGGGCACAGATACGCAGTATTTT. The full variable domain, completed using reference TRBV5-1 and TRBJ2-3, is KAGVTQTPRYLIKTRGQQVTLSCSPISGHRSVSWYQQTPGQGLQFLFEYFSETQRNKGNFPGRFSGRQFSNSRSEMNVSTLELGDSALYLCASSFGMGTDTQYFGPGTRLTVL.

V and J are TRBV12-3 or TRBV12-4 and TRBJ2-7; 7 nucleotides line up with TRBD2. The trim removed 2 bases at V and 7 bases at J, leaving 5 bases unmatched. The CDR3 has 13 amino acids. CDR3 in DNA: TGTGCCAGCAGTTTAAAGGGAGGGAGTGAGCAGTACTTC. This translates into CASSLKGGSEQYF.

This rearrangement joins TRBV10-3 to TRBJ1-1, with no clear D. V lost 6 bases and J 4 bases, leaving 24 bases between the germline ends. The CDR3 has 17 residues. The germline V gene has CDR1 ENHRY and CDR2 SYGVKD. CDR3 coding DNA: TGTGCCATCAGAGTGGGGAGCCGGGGAGGCGGGAGCACTGAAGCTTTCTTT. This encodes CAIRVGSRGGGSTEAFF.

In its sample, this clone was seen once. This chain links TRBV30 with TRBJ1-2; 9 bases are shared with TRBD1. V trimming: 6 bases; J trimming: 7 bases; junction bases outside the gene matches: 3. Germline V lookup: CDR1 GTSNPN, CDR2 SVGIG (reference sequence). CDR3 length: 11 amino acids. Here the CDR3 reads CACDRGGGYTF. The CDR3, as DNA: TGTGCCTGCGACAGGGGGGGTGGCTACACCTTC.

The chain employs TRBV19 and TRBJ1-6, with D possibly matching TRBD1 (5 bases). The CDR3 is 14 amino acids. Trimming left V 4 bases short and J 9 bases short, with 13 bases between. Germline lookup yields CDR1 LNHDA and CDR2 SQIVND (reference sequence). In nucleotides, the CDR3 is TGTGCCAGTAGTAGGGACTCAGGGTTTTCACCCCTCCACTTT. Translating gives CASSRDSGFSPLHF.

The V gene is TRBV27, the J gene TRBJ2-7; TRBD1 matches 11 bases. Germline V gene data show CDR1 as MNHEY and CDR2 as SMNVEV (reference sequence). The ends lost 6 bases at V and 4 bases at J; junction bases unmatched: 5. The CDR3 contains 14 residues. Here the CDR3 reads CASSVGTGGYEQYF. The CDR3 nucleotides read TGTGCCAGCAGCGTCGGGACAGGGGGGTACGAGCAGTACTTC.

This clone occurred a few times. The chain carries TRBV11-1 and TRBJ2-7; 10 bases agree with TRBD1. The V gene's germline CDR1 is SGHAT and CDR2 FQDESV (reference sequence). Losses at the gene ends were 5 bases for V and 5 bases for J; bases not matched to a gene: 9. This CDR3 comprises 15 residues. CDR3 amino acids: CASSTVRDRGNEQYF. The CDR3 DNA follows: TGTGCCAGCAGCACAGTCCGGGACAGGGGAAACGAGCAGTACTTC.

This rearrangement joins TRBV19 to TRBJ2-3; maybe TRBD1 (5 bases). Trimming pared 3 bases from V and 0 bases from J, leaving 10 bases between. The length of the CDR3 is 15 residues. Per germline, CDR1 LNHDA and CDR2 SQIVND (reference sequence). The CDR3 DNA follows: TGTGCCAGTAGTATTTGGGGCAGTAGCACAGATACGCAGTATTTT. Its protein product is CASSIWGSSTDTQYF.

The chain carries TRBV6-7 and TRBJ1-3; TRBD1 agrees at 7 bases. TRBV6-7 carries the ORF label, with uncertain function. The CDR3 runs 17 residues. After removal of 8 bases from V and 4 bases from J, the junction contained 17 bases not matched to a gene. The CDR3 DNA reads TGTGCCAGCGGGACCTTTCAAACAGGGGCAGGGGGAAACACCATATATTTT. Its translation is CASGTFQTGAGGNTIYF.

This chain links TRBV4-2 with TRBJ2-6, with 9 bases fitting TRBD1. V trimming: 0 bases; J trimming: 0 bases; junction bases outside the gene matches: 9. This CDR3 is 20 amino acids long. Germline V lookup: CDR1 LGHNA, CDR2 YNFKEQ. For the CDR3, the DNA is TGTGCCAGCAGCCAAGATCTAGGGACAGGGCCCCTCTCTGGGGCCAACGTCCTGACTTTC. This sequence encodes CASSQDLGTGPLSGANVLTF.

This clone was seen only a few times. The CDR3 spells CASSLGGGPGTEAFF. The CDR3, as DNA: TGTGCCAGCAGCTTAGGTGGAGGCCCCGGAACTGAAGCTTTCTTT. This chain links TRBV7-6 with TRBJ1-1; D ambiguous. Trimming removed 1 base at V and 5 bases at J, with 14 bases between. The CDR3 runs 15 residues. From germline, CDR1 is SGHVS and CDR2 FNYEAQ.

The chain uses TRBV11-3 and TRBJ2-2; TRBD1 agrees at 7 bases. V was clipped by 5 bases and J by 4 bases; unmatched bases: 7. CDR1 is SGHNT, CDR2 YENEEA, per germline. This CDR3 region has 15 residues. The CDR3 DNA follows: TGTGCCAGCAGCATTACAGGGGCGAGCACCGGGGAGCTGTTTTTT. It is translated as CASSITGASTGELFF. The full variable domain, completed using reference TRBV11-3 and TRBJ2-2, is EAGVVQSPRYKIIEKKQPVAFWCNPISGHNTLYWYLQNLGQGPELLIRYENEEAVDDSQLPKDRFSAERLKGVDSTLKIQPAELGDSAVYLCASSITGASTGELFFGEGSRLTVL.

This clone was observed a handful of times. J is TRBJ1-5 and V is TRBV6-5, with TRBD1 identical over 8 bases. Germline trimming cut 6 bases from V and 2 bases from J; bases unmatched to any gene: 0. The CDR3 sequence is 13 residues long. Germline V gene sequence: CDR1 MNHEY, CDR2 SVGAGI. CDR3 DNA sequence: TGTGCCAGCAGGGACAGGGGCAATCAGCCCCAGCATTTT. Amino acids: CASRDRGNQPQHF.

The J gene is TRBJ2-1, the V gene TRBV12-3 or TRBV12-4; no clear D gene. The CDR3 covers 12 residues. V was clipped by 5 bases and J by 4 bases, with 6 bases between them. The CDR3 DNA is TGTGCCAGCAGTCCCCCGTACAATGAGCAGTTCTTC. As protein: CASSPPYNEQFF.

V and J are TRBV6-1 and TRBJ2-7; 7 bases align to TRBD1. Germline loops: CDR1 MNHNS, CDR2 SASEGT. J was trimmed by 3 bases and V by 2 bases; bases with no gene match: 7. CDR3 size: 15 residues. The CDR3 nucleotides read TGTGCCAGCAGTGAACGGGACAGAAGTTTCTACGAGCAGTACTTC. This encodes CASSERDRSFYEQYF.

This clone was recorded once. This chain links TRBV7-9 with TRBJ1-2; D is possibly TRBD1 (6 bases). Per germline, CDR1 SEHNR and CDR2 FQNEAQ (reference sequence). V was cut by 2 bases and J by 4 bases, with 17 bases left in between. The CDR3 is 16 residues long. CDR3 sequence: CASSLQQGEPRYGYTF. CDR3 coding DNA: TGTGCCAGCAGCTTACAACAGGGCGAACCCCGCTATGGCTACACCTTC.

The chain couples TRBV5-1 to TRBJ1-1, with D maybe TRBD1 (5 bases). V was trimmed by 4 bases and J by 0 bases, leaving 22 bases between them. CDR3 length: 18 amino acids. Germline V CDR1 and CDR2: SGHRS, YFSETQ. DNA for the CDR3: TGCGCCAGCAGCCCCTTCGGGGGGACCGCTATAATGAACACTGAAGCTTTCTTT. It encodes CASSPFGGTAIMNTEAFF. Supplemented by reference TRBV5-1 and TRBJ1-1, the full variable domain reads KAGVTQTPRYLIKTRGQQVTLSCSPISGHRSVSWYQQTPGQGLQFLFEYFSETQRNKGNFPGRFSGRQFSNSRSEMNVSTLELGDSALYLCASSPFGGTAIMNTEAFFGQGTRLTVV.

DNA for the CDR3: TGTGCCAGCAGCTTCGGAGGGACAGATACGCAGTATTTT. As protein: CASSFGGTDTQYF. The J gene is TRBJ2-3, the V gene TRBV7-2, with D tentatively TRBD2 (6 bases). The germline gives CDR1 SGHTA, CDR2 FQGNSA. V gave up 3 bases and J gave up 3 bases, with 7 bases separating them. There are 13 residues in the CDR3.

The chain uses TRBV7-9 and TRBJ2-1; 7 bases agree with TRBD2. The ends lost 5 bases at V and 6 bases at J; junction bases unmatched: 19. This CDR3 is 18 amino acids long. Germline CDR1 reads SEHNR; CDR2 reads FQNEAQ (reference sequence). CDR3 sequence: CASSPPIGSGTSFNEQFF. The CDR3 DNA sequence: TGTGCCAGCAGCCCCCCAATAGGGAGCGGGACTTCTTTCAATGAGCAGTTCTTC.

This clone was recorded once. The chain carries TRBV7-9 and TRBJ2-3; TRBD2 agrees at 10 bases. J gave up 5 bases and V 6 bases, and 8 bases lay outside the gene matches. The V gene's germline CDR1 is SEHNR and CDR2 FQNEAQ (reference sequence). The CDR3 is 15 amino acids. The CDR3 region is CASRKLAGREDTQYF. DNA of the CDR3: TGTGCCAGCAGGAAACTAGCGGGACGGGAAGATACGCAGTATTTT.

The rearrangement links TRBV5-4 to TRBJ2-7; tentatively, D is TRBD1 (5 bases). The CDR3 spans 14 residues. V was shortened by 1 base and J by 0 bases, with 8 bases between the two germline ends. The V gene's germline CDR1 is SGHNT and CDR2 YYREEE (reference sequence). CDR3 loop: CASSLQGSSYEQYF. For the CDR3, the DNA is TGTGCCAGCAGCTTGCAGGGCTCCTCCTACGAGCAGTACTTC.

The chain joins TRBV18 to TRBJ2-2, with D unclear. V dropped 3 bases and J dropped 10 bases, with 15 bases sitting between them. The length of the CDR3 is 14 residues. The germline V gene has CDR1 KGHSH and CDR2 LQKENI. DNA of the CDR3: TGTGCCAGCTCACCTTCCGGCGAGAGGAAGGAGCTGTTTTTT. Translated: CASSPSGERKELFF.

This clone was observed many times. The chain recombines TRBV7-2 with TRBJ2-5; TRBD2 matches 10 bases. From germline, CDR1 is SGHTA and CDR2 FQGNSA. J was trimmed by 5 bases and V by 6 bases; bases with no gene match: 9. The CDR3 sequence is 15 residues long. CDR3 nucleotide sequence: TGTGCCAGCAGAAATCAGCGGGGGGGTAGGGAGACCCAGTACTTC. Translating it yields CASRNQRGGRETQYF. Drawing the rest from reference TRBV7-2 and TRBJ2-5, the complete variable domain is GAGVSQSPSNKVTEKGKDVELRCDPISGHTALYWYRQSLGQGLEFLIYFQGNSAPDKSGLPSDRFSAERTGGSVSTLTIQRTQQEDSAVYLCASRNQRGGRETQYFGPGTRLLVL.

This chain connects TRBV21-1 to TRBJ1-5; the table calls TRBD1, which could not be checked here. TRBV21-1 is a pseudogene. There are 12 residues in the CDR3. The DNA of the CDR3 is TGTGCCAGCAGCCCCGATGGGGCGCCCCAGCATTTT. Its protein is CASSPDGAPQHF.

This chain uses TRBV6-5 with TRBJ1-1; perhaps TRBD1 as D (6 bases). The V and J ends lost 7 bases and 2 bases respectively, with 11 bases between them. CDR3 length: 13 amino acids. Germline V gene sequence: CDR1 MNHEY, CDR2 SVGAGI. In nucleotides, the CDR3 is TGTGCCAGCATAGGGGGGGGTAACACTGAAGCTTTCTTT. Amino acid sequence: CASIGGGNTEAFF.

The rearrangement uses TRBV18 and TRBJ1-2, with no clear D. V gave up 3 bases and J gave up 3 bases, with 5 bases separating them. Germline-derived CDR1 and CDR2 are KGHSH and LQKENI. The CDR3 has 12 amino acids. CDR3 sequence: CASSPQDYGYTF. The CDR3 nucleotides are TGTGCCAGCTCACCCCAGGACTATGGCTACACCTTC.

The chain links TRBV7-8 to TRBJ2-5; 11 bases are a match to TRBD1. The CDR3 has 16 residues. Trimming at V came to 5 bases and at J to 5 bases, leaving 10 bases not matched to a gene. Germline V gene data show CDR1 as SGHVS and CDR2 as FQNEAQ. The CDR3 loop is CASSLNGQGARETQYF. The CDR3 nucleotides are TGTGCCAGCAGCCTTAACGGACAGGGGGCAAGGGAGACCCAGTACTTC.